The 16 T cell receptor beta chains presented below share a single source sample, sequenced in a study of shared clonotypes between healthy human individuals. Measured with immunoSEQ multiplex PCR; TCRdb has only the in-frame clones, and not every one. The data contain approximately 1.9 million clones, over 85% of them singletons. CD45RO-negative, CCR7-positively selected cells formed the naive CD8 fraction, excluding terminally differentiated effector memory CD45RA+ cells. The specimen was naive CD8+ T cells from PBMCs. These receptors all come from a man aged 18-30 years in good health. Some clones in this sample may be carry-over from other donors' samples.

The rearrangement uses TRBV19 and TRBJ2-2, with D perhaps given as TRBD1 or TRBD2 (5 bases each). V lost 8 bases to trimming and J lost 6 bases, with 16 bases between them. From germline, CDR1 is LNHDA and CDR2 SQIVND (reference sequence). CDR3 size: 14 residues. CDR3 DNA: TGTGCCAGTTACGCAGGGAGCGGCGCCGGGGAGCTGTTTTTT. Its translation is CASYAGSGAGELFF.

This sequence joins TRBV10-3 and TRBJ2-4; a possible D gene is TRBD1 (6 bases). V was pared by 0 bases and J by 1 base, with 10 bases between. In germline, CDR1 is ENHRY, CDR2 SYGVKD. The CDR3 has 16 residues. CDR3 bases: TGTGCCATCAGTGAGTCGGGGGCCCCGGCCAAAAACATTCAGTACTTC. Translation: CAISESGAPAKNIQYF.

This clone is a singleton in its sample. The rearrangement joins TRBV7-9 to TRBJ2-7; 10 bases fit TRBD2. Germline CDR1 and CDR2: SEHNR and FQNEAQ (reference sequence). The CDR3 has 16 amino acids. Trimming took 4 bases from V and 6 from J; bases not matched to a gene: 12. The CDR3 DNA is TGTGCCAGCAGCTCTACTAGCGGGAATGACATCGGCGAGCAGTACTTC. Its translation is CASSSTSGNDIGEQYF.

The rearrangement joins TRBV4-1 to TRBJ2-7; TRBD1 aligns across 8 bases. Trimming at V came to 4 bases and at J to 5 bases, leaving 7 bases not matched to a gene. CDR3 length equals 14 residues. Germline values: CDR1 MGHRA, CDR2 YSYEKL. The CDR3 region is CASSPGTGLDEQYF. In DNA, the CDR3 is TGCGCCAGCAGCCCCGGGACAGGTCTGGACGAGCAGTACTTC.

The chain has TRBV19 and TRBJ2-1, with D perhaps given as TRBD1 or TRBD2 (5 bases each). This CDR3 has 16 amino acids. Germline V gene data show CDR1 as LNHDA and CDR2 as SQIVND (reference sequence). V lost 6 bases, J lost 5 bases, and 20 bases lay in between. The CDR3 loop is CASRQLGEGRDNEQFF. The DNA for the CDR3 is TGTGCCAGTAGACAACTCGGAGAGGGGCGGGACAATGAGCAGTTCTTC.

The J gene is TRBJ1-5, the V gene TRBV9; D remains ambiguous. The CDR3 runs to 15 residues. Looked up from germline, CDR1 is SGDLS and CDR2 is YYNGEE. Trimming took off 0 bases at V and 4 bases at J, with 11 bases between the two ends. Here the CDR3 DNA reads TGTGCCAGCAGCGTAGCGGGAAAACGGAATCAGCCCCAGCATTTT. It translates to CASSVAGKRNQPQHF. Looking up the rest from reference TRBV9 and TRBJ1-5 gives the full variable domain: DSGVTQTPKHLITATGQRVTLRCSPRSGDLSVYWYQQSLDQGLQFLIQYYNGEERAKGNILERFSAQQFPDLHSELNLSSLELGDSALYFCASSVAGKRNQPQHFGDGTRLSIL.

Here the CDR3 reads CASSQRQSLTSGELFF. In DNA, the CDR3 is TGCGCCAGCAGCCAAAGACAATCACTAACATCCGGGGAGCTGTTTTTT. V and J are TRBV4-1 and TRBJ2-2; D unresolved. CDR1 MGHRA and CDR2 YSYEKL come from the germline V gene. Trimming left V 2 bases short and J 6 bases short, with 16 bases between. The CDR3 runs 16 residues.

This sequence joins TRBV9 and TRBJ2-2, with D possibly being TRBD2 (6 bases). CDR1 is SGDLS, CDR2 YYNGEE, per germline. The ends were cut back, 3 bases at V and 0 bases at J, with 15 bases in the middle. This CDR3 comprises 17 residues. This chain's CDR3 is CASSGPLAGPNTGELFF. The CDR3 nucleotides are TGTGCCAGCAGCGGACCCCTTGCGGGACCGAACACCGGGGAGCTGTTTTTT.

The chain recombines TRBV7-2 with TRBJ1-1, with TRBD1 matching over 7 bases. Germline CDR1 SGHTA, CDR2 FQGNSA. Trimming cost V 1 base and J 0 bases; bases outside gene matches: 11. CDR3 size: 18 residues. In DNA, the CDR3 is TGTGCCAGCAGCTTAGGGGCCCGGGACAGAAGTTTGAACACTGAAGCTTTCTTT. Protein: CASSLGARDRSLNTEAFF.

The chain has TRBV5-4 and TRBJ2-5, with TRBD1 identical over 10 bases. Germline-derived CDR1 and CDR2 are SGHNT and YYREEE (reference sequence). The CDR3 covers 15 residues. J gave up 3 bases and V 4 bases, and 6 bases lay outside the gene matches. The CDR3 sequence is CASSDAGTGEETQYF. The CDR3 coding sequence is TGTGCCAGCAGCGATGCCGGGACAGGGGAAGAGACCCAGTACTTC.

The chain couples TRBV28 to TRBJ2-7; D is unresolved. The CDR3 totals 11 residues. Germline lookup yields CDR1 MDHEN and CDR2 SYDVKM. V lost 7 bases to trimming and J lost 3 bases, with 7 bases between them. DNA of the CDR3: TGTGCCAGCACCGATTACTACGAGCAGTACTTC. It yields the protein CASTDYYEQYF.

This clone showed up just once. The genes are TRBV27 and TRBJ1-2, with D tentatively TRBD1 (6 bases). The CDR3 has 17 amino acids. The germline CDR1 and CDR2 sequences are MNHEY and SMNVEV (reference sequence). Trimming stripped 2 bases from V and 6 bases from J, with 22 bases between. As DNA, the CDR3 is TGTGCCAGCAGTTTACGGGCTTCGGGGGGCAGCGTTCATGGCTACACCTTC. Encoded protein: CASSLRASGGSVHGYTF.

Worth noting for this clone: This sample includes further DNA sequences coding for the same CDR3. The rearrangement links TRBV19 to TRBJ2-7, with D tentatively TRBD1 (6 bases). V lost 5 bases and J lost 6, with 8 bases in between. The germline V gene encodes CDR1 LNHDA and CDR2 SQIVND (reference sequence). This CDR3 is built from 11 residues. The CDR3 sequence is CASSVGGEQYF. In DNA form, the CDR3 reads TGTGCCAGTAGTGTAGGGGGCGAGCAGTACTTC.

The gene calls are TRBV19 and TRBJ2-6, with D unresolved. The V end lost 5 bases, the J end lost 1 base, and 6 bases lay between the germline ends. Germline CDR1 LNHDA, CDR2 SQIVND (reference sequence). This CDR3 spans 14 amino acids. CDR3 DNA: TGTGCCAGTAGTTGGGGATCTGGGGCCAACGTCCTGACTTTC. Amino acid sequence: CASSWGSGANVLTF.

The CDR3 loop is CASSQEAHTIYNEQFF. DNA for the CDR3: TGTGCCAGCAGCCAAGAGGCCCACACGATTTACAATGAGCAGTTCTTC. The V and J genes are TRBV4-2 and TRBJ2-1; D is unclear. Germline loops: CDR1 LGHNA, CDR2 YNFKEQ. CDR3 length equals 16 residues. V was shortened by 0 bases and J by 4 bases, with 13 bases between the two germline ends.

The J gene is TRBJ2-1, the V gene TRBV19; D is unresolved. Per germline, CDR1 LNHDA and CDR2 SQIVND (reference sequence). The CDR3 is 12 residues long. V lost 11 bases and J 0 bases, leaving 8 bases between the germline ends. CDR3 in amino acids: CAVGNSYNEQFF. DNA for the CDR3: TGTGCCGTGGGGAACTCCTACAATGAGCAGTTCTTC.